This entry features one T cell receptor (beta chain) sequence. The sample comes from a study of T cell changes during pregnancy in multiple sclerosis. Losses at the gene ends were 2 bases for V and 2 bases for J; bases not matched to a gene: 7. The CDR3 covers 16 residues. Germline values: CDR1 LGHNA, CDR2 YNFKEQ. Generated by immunoSEQ multiplex PCR, the TCRdb table keeps only in-frame clones and is missing some. Here the sample spans around 60,000 clones, roughly 93% being singletons. This sequence originates from a female donor with multiple sclerosis, enrolled in a pregnancy study. The chain joins TRBV4-2 to TRBJ2-3; the match to TRBD1 covers 7 bases. Sequencing used CD4+ T cells from peripheral blood mononuclear cells, obtained before pregnancy. As DNA, the CDR3 is TGTGCCAGCAGCCAAAACCAACAGGGGAACACAGATACGCAGTATTTT. Translation: CASSQNQQGNTDTQYF.